This paragraph covers one TCR beta chain sequence. The junction departs from the called germline gene at one end, perhaps through a read error. This sample was taken from a study of Graves' ophthalmopathy and Graves' hyperthyroidism. Study details: Where ophthalmopathy was absent within 18 months of follow-up, hyperthyroidism was stable.

Amplification of the TCR beta CDR3 regions used RNA transcripts (as template). RT-PCR with HTBI primers came first, then second-round multiplex PCR. TCRdb reprocessed the multiplex PCR reads with MiXCR, giving one entry per CDR3 protein. Among about 1.2 million distinct CDR3 sequences, 35% to 45% were seen once, and the ten largest hold roughly 11%. Only newly diagnosed hyperthyroidism patients aged 18 to 65, with under 2 months' duration, were enrolled. Material for sequencing was peripheral blood or thyroid tissue (not recorded which). This TCR was sampled from an adult man with Graves' hyperthyroidism.

CDR3: CASSPGGAGAIEKLLF. As DNA, the CDR3 is TGCGCCAGCAGCCCAGGGGGAGCAGGGGCTATTGAAAAACTGCTTTTT. V usage is TRBV4-3 and J usage is TRBJ1-4, with 7 positions matching TRBD1. Germline CDR1 and CDR2: LGHNA and YSLEER. The CDR3 is 16 amino acids.